The 20 T cell receptor beta chains given below trace back to one sample, sequenced in a study of blood T cells in healthy people across ages. Combining a sample-barcoded 5' primer with a J-beta primer mix, a second PCR ran for 7 to 11 cycles. TCRdb called the 5' RACE reads again in MiXCR, with one record for every CDR3 protein. The repertoire includes about 580,000 distinct CDR3 sequences, around half of them detected once, and 20% to 25% sits in the top ten. The sample consisted of blood. These receptors were obtained from a man of 80 years or more in good health.

This chain joins TRBV2 and TRBJ1-2; no definite D call. V lost 2 bases, J lost 4 bases, and 8 bases lay in between. CDR1 and CDR2 from the germline V gene are SNHLY and FYNNEI. The CDR3 runs to 13 residues. CDR3 loop: CASSERDFYGYTF. For the CDR3, the DNA is TGTGCCAGCAGTGAAAGGGATTTCTATGGCTACACCTTC.

This rearrangement joins TRBV7-2 to TRBJ1-6; a possible D gene is TRBD1 (5 bases). The CDR3 loop spans 16 amino acids. Per germline, CDR1 SGHTA and CDR2 FQGNSA. With 5 bases removed from V and 3 bases from J, the gap between germline ends came to 14 bases. CDR3 in amino acids: CASSGRGGVYNSPLHF. CDR3 DNA: TGTGCCAGCAGCGGTCGGGGCGGGGTCTATAATTCACCCCTCCACTTT.

This clonotype has at least ten counts. V usage is TRBV7-9 and J usage is TRBJ2-1; 9 nucleotides match TRBD1. Losses at the gene ends were 3 bases for V and 7 bases for J; bases not matched to a gene: 4. Germline V gene lookup returns CDR1 SEHNR and CDR2 FQNEAQ (reference sequence). This CDR3 has 14 amino acids. The CDR3 coding sequence is TGTGCCAGCAGCTTCTACAGGGGGCTAAATGAGCAGTTCTTC. Amino acid sequence: CASSFYRGLNEQFF.

This clonotype was picked up a small number of times. The CDR3 region is CATGQGLGQYF. DNA for the CDR3: TGTGCCACCGGACAGGGCTTAGGGCAGTACTTC. The chain carries TRBV28 and TRBJ2-7, with 8 nucleotides matching TRBD1. Per the germline V gene, CDR1 is MDHEN and CDR2 is SYDVKM. The CDR3 is made up of 11 amino acids. The V gene end was trimmed by 10 bases and the J gene end by 9 bases; junction bases not matched to a gene: 8.

This sequence joins TRBV7-2 and TRBJ2-4; weak D call: TRBD1 (6 bases). Trimming took 2 bases from V and 2 from J, leaving 13 bases between them. The germline CDR1 and CDR2 sequences are SGHTA and FQGNSA. The CDR3 runs to 16 residues. DNA for the CDR3: TGTGCCAGCAGCTTAAGGCAGGGGTTTCCCAAAAACATTCAGTACTTC. This translates into CASSLRQGFPKNIQYF.

This chain connects TRBV9 to TRBJ2-1; D gene unclear. The CDR3 length is 12 residues. V gave up 2 bases and J gave up 10 bases, with 10 bases separating them. The germline V gene encodes CDR1 SGDLS and CDR2 YYNGEE. Here the CDR3 DNA reads TGTGCCAGCAGCGTGTCGGTAGGCGAGCAGTTCTTC. This encodes CASSVSVGEQFF.

This clonotype was counted many times. The chain's CDR3 is CATRGASYNEQFF. The CDR3 nucleotides read TGTGCCACAAGAGGGGCCTCCTACAATGAGCAGTTCTTC. The chain has TRBV6-5 and TRBJ2-1; D assignment may be TRBD1 or TRBD2 (5 bases each). CDR3 length equals 13 residues. V gave up 10 bases and J gave up 0 bases, with 10 bases separating them. The germline V gene has CDR1 MNHEY and CDR2 SVGAGI.

Worth noting for this clonotype: This could be a read error, since a much larger clone is one nucleotide away. The chain uses TRBV12-3 or TRBV12-4 and TRBJ2-4; 9 positions agree with TRBD1. The DNA end is more similar to TRBJ2-7, so the J call may be wrong. The CDR3 runs to 13 residues. The CDR3 DNA reads as TGTGTCAGCAGCCGGACAGGGGCCTACGAGCAGTACTTC. It is translated as CVSSRTGAYEQYF.

This clonotype has just a few counts. The J gene is TRBJ2-7, the V gene TRBV20-1, with D perhaps TRBD2 (7 bases). V was shortened by 0 bases and J by 7 bases, with 19 bases between the two germline ends. Looked up from germline, CDR1 is DFQATT and CDR2 is SNEGSKA (reference sequence). The CDR3 spans 15 residues. Here the CDR3 DNA reads TGCAGTGCTAGAGACCCTTTAGGGGGGGCGGGAGAGCAGTACTTC. Amino acids: CSARDPLGGAGEQYF.

This sequence joins TRBV20-1 and TRBJ2-4; tentative D call: TRBD2 (6 bases). Trimming removed 0 bases from V and 9 bases from J, with 21 bases in between. Germline V lookup: CDR1 DFQATT, CDR2 SNEGSKA (reference sequence). The CDR3 is 16 amino acids. The CDR3 DNA sequence: TGCAGTGCTAGAGATGGGCTTGAAGGGGCGCGGGGCATTCAGTACTTC. Its translation is CSARDGLEGARGIQYF.

V is TRBV12-3 or TRBV12-4 and J is TRBJ1-5, with D uncertain. The CDR3 runs 14 residues. V shed 4 bases and J shed 4 bases, with 11 bases lying between them. The CDR3 protein is CASSSSRYNQPQHF. In DNA form, the CDR3 reads TGTGCCAGCAGTTCTTCTCGGTATAATCAGCCCCAGCATTTT.

The chain employs TRBV20-1 and TRBJ1-2, with D uncertain. V was pared by 6 bases and J by 5 bases, with 7 bases between. CDR3 length: 10 amino acids. Germline V CDR1 and CDR2: DFQATT, SNEGSKA (reference sequence). The CDR3 is CSAELYGYTF. DNA for the CDR3: TGCAGTGCCGAACTTTATGGCTACACCTTC.

About this clonotype: This may stem from a read error, because a much larger clone lies one nucleotide away. The chain joins TRBV6-6 to TRBJ1-1, with D maybe TRBD1 (5 bases). The V gene's germline CDR1 is MNHNY and CDR2 SVGAGI (reference sequence). The germline V and J ends were trimmed by 6 bases and 6 bases, with 20 bases remaining between them. This CDR3 is 15 amino acids long. DNA of the CDR3: TGTGCCAGCAGACGTACAGGACGGGACGACGCTGAAGCTTTCTTT. This sequence encodes CASRRTGRDDAEAFF.

V usage is TRBV7-2 and J usage is TRBJ2-4, with 12 nucleotides matching TRBD2. The DNA end lines up better with TRBJ2-7; the J call may be wrong. The germline V gene has CDR1 SGHTA and CDR2 FQGNSA. The CDR3 consists of 16 residues. The CDR3 region is CASSLGASGRADEQYF. The CDR3 nucleotides are TGTGCCAGCAGCTTGGGCGCTAGCGGGAGGGCCGACGAGCAGTACTTC.

The chain is built from TRBV12-5 and TRBJ2-1; perhaps TRBD2 as D (5 bases). V lost 0 bases and J lost 12, with 18 bases in between. The germline CDR1 and CDR2 sequences are LGHNT and FRNRAP. The CDR3 covers 15 residues. CDR3 in DNA: TGTGCTAGTGGTTTGGTGGACGGACTGTCCATTGGGCAGTTCTTC. Amino acid sequence: CASGLVDGLSIGQFF.

The chain links TRBV4-2 to TRBJ2-1; D may be TRBD2 (6 bases). CDR1 LGHNA and CDR2 YNFKEQ come from the germline V gene. V was clipped by 3 bases and J by 0 bases, with 12 bases between them. The CDR3 is 16 residues long. CDR3 nucleotides: TGTGCCAGCAGCCACCCGCGGGGAAGCTCCTACAATGAGCAGTTCTTC. Protein product: CASSHPRGSSYNEQFF.

The genes are TRBV7-2 and TRBJ2-5; 7 nucleotides line up with TRBD1. J lost 2 bases, V lost 7 bases, and 13 bases had no gene match. Germline V CDR1 and CDR2: SGHTA, FQGNSA. The CDR3 has 16 residues. The CDR3 bases are TGTGCCAGCACCCTTAGGGGTGGGACAGTACAAGAGACCCAGTACTTC. It is translated as CASTLRGGTVQETQYF.

V gene TRBV7-3 combines with J gene TRBJ2-1; D possibly corresponds to TRBD2 (5 bases). The germline V and J ends were trimmed by 2 bases and 5 bases, with 13 bases remaining between them. Germline V CDR1 and CDR2: SGHTA, FQGTGA. The CDR3 contains 15 residues. The CDR3 DNA follows: TGTGCCAGCAGCTTAGAGGGAAAACTCGACAATGAGCAGTTCTTC. It codes for CASSLEGKLDNEQFF.

The chain carries TRBV6-5 and TRBJ1-5, with 7 nucleotides matching TRBD1. The trim removed 6 bases at V and 8 bases at J, leaving 7 bases unmatched. CDR1 is MNHEY and CDR2 is SVGAGI in the germline V gene. The CDR3 covers 13 residues. The CDR3 DNA follows: TGTGCCAGCAGCGTAGGGGGCCGGGAGCCCCAGCATTTT. Its translation: CASSVGGREPQHF.

The genes are TRBV20-1 and TRBJ2-4; TRBD2 matches at 14 bases. The last part of the DNA fits TRBJ2-7 better; the J call may be wrong. Germline values: CDR1 DFQATT, CDR2 SNEGSKA (reference sequence). The CDR3 is 15 amino acids. CDR3 protein: CSAPGRLAGGSEQYF. CDR3 nucleotides: TGCAGTGCCCCAGGAAGACTAGCGGGAGGGAGCGAGCAGTACTTC.